This entry describes one TCR beta chain. What it binds is unknown. These data originate in a study of CD8 T cells in Susac syndrome. With random hexamers, 0.5 to 1 ug RNA was reverse transcribed. By means of immunoSEQ multiplex PCR, TCR beta CDR3 spanning 54 Vbeta and 13 Jbeta underwent amplification. Via MiXCR, TCRdb re-called the immunoSEQ multiplex PCR reads, giving one row per CDR3 protein. The sample includes 120,000 or so distinct CDR3 sequences, over 90% of them seen just once. Whole-study findings and limits: The CD4+ T cell repertoires, which came from Susac syndrome patients, showed no sign of clonal expansion.

TEMRA cells were enriched by FACS, while CD8+ and CD4+ T cells were obtained through a negative isolation that was performed magnetically. The CDR3 contains 12 residues. Germline V gives CDR1 GTSNPN, CDR2 SVGIG (reference sequence). Trimming left V 0 bases short and J 14 bases short, with 16 bases between. This rearrangement joins TRBV30 to TRBJ2-5; the D gene is possibly TRBD2 (6 bases). Sequencing was performed on CD4+ T cells from PBMCs. This TCR came from a human donor with Susac syndrome. This CDR3 is CAWSVVAGSRYF. As DNA, the CDR3 is TGTGCCTGGAGTGTAGTGGCGGGATCCCGCTACTTC. The whole variable domain, filled in from reference TRBV30 and TRBJ2-5, reads SQTIHQWPATLVQPVGSPLSLECTVEGTSNPNLYWYRQAAGRGLQLLFYSVGIGQISSEVPQNLSASRPQDRQFILSSKKLLLSDSGFYLCAWSVVAGSRYFGPGTRLLVL.